The 32 T cell receptor beta chains below all came from one sample that was sequenced in a study of vaccination and CD4 T cells after COVID-19. The Oncomine TCR Beta short-read assay generated sequence data from the DNA of cultured CD4+ T cells. TCRdb re-analysed the PCR reads in MiXCR, keeping a single row per CDR3 protein. This table has about 14,000 distinct CDR3 sequences, about 40% appearing once. Treatment indicated: roughly ten-day PBMC culture with coronavirus spike peptide pools or control peptides (ViraFEST assay). These receptors' antigens are unknown. The sample was CD4+ T cells from blood, cultured in vitro. Receptors originate from a human donor who had recovered from COVID-19.

The rearrangement joins TRBV4-1 to TRBJ2-1, with D tentatively TRBD2 (5 bases). The CDR3 is made up of 14 amino acids. Trimming removed 1 base at V and 4 bases at J, with 8 bases between. CDR1 MGHRA and CDR2 YSYEKL come from the germline V gene. CDR3 loop: CASSQAPGYNEQFF. The CDR3 nucleotides are TGCGCCAGCAGCCAAGCCCCGGGGTACAATGAGCAGTTCTTC.

The chain is built from TRBV11-2 and TRBJ1-2; tentative D call: TRBD1 (6 bases). The CDR3 sequence is 15 residues long. Trimming removed 6 bases from V and 4 bases from J, with 18 bases in between. Germline values: CDR1 SGHAT, CDR2 FQNNGV. CDR3 coding DNA: TGTGCCAGCAGGAGGGCGGGGGGCGCCCTCTATGGCTACACCTTC. Protein: CASRRAGGALYGYTF.

The V call is TRBV10-1, the J call TRBJ1-1, with D hard to call. The CDR3 covers 13 residues. Germline loops: CDR1 WNHNN, CDR2 SYGVQD (reference sequence). V was shortened by 4 bases and J by 5 bases, with 11 bases between the two germline ends. The CDR3 DNA is TGCGCCAGCAGTGCTAGGGTAGGGACTGAAGCTTTCTTT. It specifies CASSARVGTEAFF.

Regarding this clonotype: A read error may account for a junction end that differs from germline. This CDR3 is CASSLAGTSYVQYF. CDR3 sequence (DNA): TGTGCCAGCAGCTTAGCTGGGACCTCCTACGTGCAGTACTTC. The genes are TRBV11-2 and TRBJ2-7; tentatively, D is TRBD1 or TRBD2 (5 bases each). The germline CDR1 and CDR2 sequences are SGHAT and FQNNGV. This CDR3 spans 14 amino acids.

The table lists this clonotype with a few counts. The chain links TRBV12-3 or TRBV12-4 to TRBJ1-6; TRBD1 agrees at 7 bases. The CDR3 sequence is 15 residues long. V trimming: 6 bases; J trimming: 6 bases; junction bases outside the gene matches: 8. The CDR3: CASRGRQGGNSPLHF. CDR3 sequence (DNA): TGTGCCAGCAGGGGCCGACAGGGCGGTAATTCACCCCTCCACTTT.

The V and J genes are TRBV27 and TRBJ2-5; TRBD2 matches at 9 bases. This CDR3 region has 15 residues. Germline CDR1 MNHEY, CDR2 SMNVEV (reference sequence). Unmatched junction bases numbered 4, after V lost 5 bases and J lost 0 bases. The CDR3 is CASSLAGGNQETQYF. The CDR3 coding sequence is TGTGCCAGCAGTCTCGCGGGGGGGAACCAAGAGACCCAGTACTTC.

The V and J genes are TRBV11-2 and TRBJ2-7; 8 bases are a match to TRBD1. The CDR3 is made up of 15 amino acids. From germline, CDR1 is SGHAT and CDR2 FQNNGV. J was trimmed by 5 bases and V by 3 bases; bases with no gene match: 9. Here the CDR3 reads CASSFFNDRGHEQYF. CDR3 nucleotide sequence: TGTGCCAGCAGCTTCTTCAACGACAGGGGACACGAGCAGTACTTC.

This clonotype was picked up a small number of times. V is TRBV6-1 and J is TRBJ1-5; D remains unclear. This CDR3 has 13 amino acids. Germline V lookup: CDR1 MNHNS, CDR2 SASEGT. V lost 2 bases, J lost 4 bases, and 6 bases lay in between. In DNA, the CDR3 is TGTGCCAGCAGTGAAACCGGGAATCAGCCCCAGCATTTT. Protein: CASSETGNQPQHF.

V gene TRBV6-1 combines with J gene TRBJ2-7; tentative D call: TRBD1 (5 bases). V was pared by 5 bases and J by 6 bases, with 17 bases between. This CDR3 spans 14 amino acids. Germline values: CDR1 MNHNS, CDR2 SASEGT. CDR3 loop: CASSPGPLRGEQYF. CDR3 in DNA: TGTGCCAGCAGTCCTGGGCCTTTAAGGGGCGAGCAGTACTTC.

The rearrangement joins TRBV6-1 to TRBJ1-2, with TRBD1 as a possible D gene (6 bases). In germline, CDR1 is MNHNS, CDR2 SASEGT. Trimming removed 5 bases from V and 2 bases from J, with 15 bases in between. The CDR3 sequence is 15 residues long. The CDR3 DNA sequence: TGTGCCAGCAGTCTCATTTTGGACAGCAACTATGGCTACACCTTC. This codes for CASSLILDSNYGYTF.

This clonotype was found once. One end of the junction fails to match germline, which may point to a read error. This chain links TRBV19 with TRBJ1-2; the D gene is possibly TRBD1 (5 bases). The CDR3 loop spans 16 amino acids. The germline gives CDR1 LNHDA, CDR2 SQIVND (reference sequence). CDR3 sequence reads: CASSIAGRVRASGHTF. CDR3 DNA: TGTGCCAGTAGTATAGCAGGCAGGGTAAGAGCTAGTGGCCACACCTTC.

The chain couples TRBV29-1 to TRBJ2-5; 8 bases are a match to TRBD1. The germline V gene has CDR1 SQVTM and CDR2 ANQGSEA. The CDR3 consists of 13 residues. J was trimmed by 4 bases and V by 7 bases; bases with no gene match: 8. DNA of the CDR3: TGCAGCGCCCGGACAGGGTTTTCAGAGACCCAGTACTTC. This translates into CSARTGFSETQYF.

This chain links TRBV11-3 with TRBJ1-1; D is perhaps TRBD1 (5 bases). CDR1 and CDR2 from the germline V gene are SGHNT and YENEEA. This CDR3 region has 15 residues. Between the trimmed V and J ends, which lost 5 bases and 4 bases, there was a span of 17 bases. The CDR3 coding sequence is TGTGCCAGCAGCCCAGGTCGCAGGGCTAGCACTGAAGCTTTCTTT. Protein: CASSPGRRASTEAFF.

V and J are TRBV7-9 and TRBJ2-2; the D gene could be TRBD1 or TRBD2 (6 bases each). V dropped 4 bases and J dropped 6 bases, with 15 bases sitting between them. Germline V lookup: CDR1 SEHNR, CDR2 FQNEAQ (reference sequence). The CDR3 runs 15 residues. The CDR3 reads CASSSRGPSAGELFF. CDR3 nucleotide sequence: TGTGCCAGCAGCTCCCGGGGGCCGAGCGCCGGGGAGCTGTTTTTT. The whole variable domain, remainder taken from reference TRBV7-9 and TRBJ2-2, is DTGVSQNPRHKITKRGQNVTFRCDPISEHNRLYWYRQTLGQGPEFLTYFQNEAQLEKSRLLSDRFSAERPKGSFSTLEIQRTEQGDSAMYLCASSSRGPSAGELFFGEGSRLTVL.

V is TRBV5-5 and J is TRBJ2-3, with no clear D. Germline CDR1 is SGHKS and CDR2 is YYEKEE (reference sequence). Deletions cut 3 bases from V and 2 bases from J, with 16 bases between. The CDR3 is made up of 16 amino acids. The CDR3: CASSYARTAATDTQYF. The CDR3 bases are TGTGCCAGCAGCTATGCCAGGACCGCCGCCACAGATACGCAGTATTTT.

This clonotype was seen once. This sequence joins TRBV9 and TRBJ2-3; D is unclear. The germline V and J ends were trimmed by 0 bases and 5 bases, with 19 bases remaining between them. Germline V CDR1 and CDR2: SGDLS, YYNGEE. This CDR3 is built from 17 residues. The CDR3 coding sequence is TGTGCCAGCAGCGTAGGTTGGCCCAACCTCCCAAAAGATACGCAGTATTTT. Translated, it gives CASSVGWPNLPKDTQYF.

This clonotype was detected a few times. The CDR3 reads CSGGQGLTYEQYF. The CDR3 nucleotides are TGCAGCGGCGGACAGGGTTTGACCTACGAGCAGTACTTC. The chain employs TRBV29-1 and TRBJ2-7, with TRBD1 matching over 8 bases. From germline, CDR1 is SQVTM and CDR2 ANQGSEA. This CDR3 region has 13 residues. The junction had 7 bases not matched to a gene; V was cut back by 7 bases and J by 2 bases.

This sequence joins TRBV12-3 or TRBV12-4 and TRBJ1-5; D may be TRBD1 (6 bases). This CDR3 has 17 amino acids. Trimming took off 4 bases at V and 2 bases at J, with 18 bases between the two ends. The CDR3 DNA is TGTGCCAGCAGTTGGGAGGGCCGGAGGGGGGGCAATCAGCCCCAGCATTTT. As protein: CASSWEGRRGGNQPQHF.

The V and J genes are TRBV6-2 or TRBV6-3 and TRBJ2-7, with D possibly being TRBD2 (6 bases). Trimming took 6 bases from V and 6 from J, leaving 24 bases between them. The CDR3 spans 16 residues. Germline CDR1 is MNHEY and CDR2 is SVGEGT. This CDR3 reads CASSPVGGNPTGEQYF. Written as DNA, the CDR3 is TGTGCCAGCAGCCCCGTGGGAGGAAATCCCACCGGCGAGCAGTACTTC.

The V and J genes are TRBV19 and TRBJ2-2, with TRBD1 identical over 7 bases. Per germline, CDR1 LNHDA and CDR2 SQIVND (reference sequence). V shed 7 bases, J shed 6 bases, and the junction held 5 bases outside the gene matches. This CDR3 is 13 amino acids long. CDR3 nucleotides: TGTGCCAGTAAGACAGGGCCTGCCGGGGAGCTGTTTTTT. It codes for CASKTGPAGELFF.

The gene calls are TRBV29-1 and TRBJ1-1; D call uncertain. Germline loops: CDR1 SQVTM, CDR2 ANQGSEA. Trimming removed 2 bases from V and 5 bases from J, with 12 bases in between. CDR3 length equals 13 residues. The CDR3 here is CSVESSGGTEAFF. As DNA, the CDR3 is TGCAGCGTTGAAAGTTCAGGCGGGACTGAAGCTTTCTTT.

The chain has TRBV20-1 and TRBJ2-3, with 16 bases matching TRBD2. Germline V gives CDR1 DFQATT, CDR2 SNEGSKA (reference sequence). This CDR3 contains 19 residues. V lost 5 bases and J lost 3; bases outside the gene matches: 14. The CDR3 loop reads CSAFFTGTSGGATTDTQYF. The DNA of the CDR3 is TGCAGTGCTTTTTTTACCGGGACTAGCGGGGGGGCCACGACAGATACGCAGTATTTT.

This clonotype has only a few counts. The chain carries TRBV7-8 and TRBJ1-2; tentatively, D is TRBD1 (6 bases). The CDR3 is 13 residues long. The V end lost 5 bases, the J end lost 8 bases, and 15 bases lay between the germline ends. Per the germline V gene, CDR1 is SGHVS and CDR2 is FQNEAQ. Here the CDR3 reads CASSPRPGEGYTF. The DNA for the CDR3 is TGTGCCAGCAGCCCCAGACCAGGGGAGGGCTACACCTTC.

This chain connects TRBV10-3 to TRBJ1-2; D is unclear. CDR1 and CDR2 from the germline V gene are ENHRY and SYGVKD. The CDR3 spans 13 residues. V was clipped by 6 bases and J by 7 bases, with 15 bases between them. The CDR3 DNA is TGTGCCATCAGAAAGGAGTTAGAAGGTGGCTACACCTTC. Residues: CAIRKELEGGYTF.

There are a few counts of this clonotype. This chain uses TRBV6-5 with TRBJ1-2; no clear D gene. V was clipped by 0 bases and J by 6 bases, with 17 bases between them. The CDR3 totals 16 residues. Germline V CDR1 and CDR2: MNHEY, SVGAGI. CDR3 sequence (DNA): TGTGCCAGCAGTTACTCGAACCTTCTGGGGATCCATGGCTACACCTTC. This sequence encodes CASSYSNLLGIHGYTF.

The V gene is TRBV6-5, the J gene TRBJ1-5; the match to TRBD1 covers 7 bases. The CDR3 is 15 residues long. V trimming: 2 bases; J trimming: 4 bases; junction bases outside the gene matches: 5. CDR1 and CDR2 (germline): MNHEY, SVGAGI. The CDR3 here is CASSYRSTGNQPQHF. In DNA, the CDR3 is TGTGCCAGCAGTTACCGATCGACAGGGAATCAGCCCCAGCATTTT.

This clonotype appeared a few times. V is TRBV11-2 and J is TRBJ1-6; the D is unclear. The CDR3 covers 12 residues. Germline lookup yields CDR1 SGHAT and CDR2 FQNNGV. Between the trimmed V and J ends, which lost 4 bases and 12 bases, there was a span of 10 bases. The DNA for the CDR3 is TGTGCCAGCAGCTCGCCCTTAGGACCCCTCCACTTT. Protein sequence: CASSSPLGPLHF.

The CDR3 DNA is TGCGCCAGCAGCTTGACCGCGGCGAACAGGGGAGCTGAAAAACTGTTTTTT. Translating gives CASSLTAANRGAEKLFF. This chain connects TRBV5-1 to TRBJ1-4; 7 bases map to TRBD1. The CDR3 consists of 17 residues. Germline loops: CDR1 SGHRS, CDR2 YFSETQ. With 1 base clipped from V and 7 bases from J, the junction kept 13 bases outside the gene matches.

This chain uses TRBV7-8 with TRBJ1-1; 9 bases match TRBD1. V trimming: 5 bases; J trimming: 1 base; junction bases outside the gene matches: 11. From germline, CDR1 is SGHVS and CDR2 FQNEAQ. The CDR3 covers 17 residues. CDR3 in amino acids: CASSLHGQGRPNTEAFF. The CDR3 region has the DNA TGTGCCAGCAGCCTCCATGGACAGGGGCGCCCGAACACTGAAGCTTTCTTT.

The gene calls are TRBV20-1 and TRBJ2-1; D gene uncertain. Looked up from germline, CDR1 is DFQATT and CDR2 is SNEGSKA (reference sequence). The CDR3 spans 13 residues. Between the trimmed V and J ends, which lost 0 bases and 6 bases, there was a span of 9 bases. CDR3: CSARDGTSNEQFF. The CDR3 coding sequence is TGCAGTGCTAGAGATGGCACGAGCAATGAGCAGTTCTTC.

The V and J genes are TRBV18 and TRBJ2-2; D remains unclear. The CDR3 length is 13 residues. Germline CDR1 and CDR2: KGHSH and LQKENI. V was cut by 5 bases and J by 2 bases, with 6 bases left in between. CDR3 protein: CASSTVNTGELFF. The CDR3 DNA follows: TGTGCCAGCTCAACCGTCAACACCGGGGAGCTGTTTTTT.

The chain joins TRBV30 to TRBJ1-2, with D tentatively TRBD1 (6 bases). V lost 5 bases, J lost 2 bases, and 30 bases lay in between. The CDR3 consists of 19 residues. The V gene's germline CDR1 is GTSNPN and CDR2 SVGIG (reference sequence). In DNA, the CDR3 is TGTGCCTGGGGTAATAGAGCGCCGGGACATCGAAAGGAAAACTATGGCTACACCTTC. Its protein is CAWGNRAPGHRKENYGYTF.